This T cell receptor (beta chain) was observed in a study of beta chain features in type 1 diabetes. The entirety of the isolated RNA underwent reverse transcription, so expressed TCRB transcripts were sequenced. Generated by immunoSEQ multiplex PCR, the TCRdb table keeps only in-frame clones and is missing some. The data hold 10,000 to 15,000 clones, with roughly half observed a single time. The germline CDR1 and CDR2 sequences are SGHRS and YFSETQ. V was cut by 2 bases and J by 10 bases, with 7 bases left in between. The CDR3 runs to 11 residues. Populations obtained by sorting all exceeded 98% purity. This clone has just a few counts. What it binds is not known. Whole-study results and caveats: Whether TCRB rearrangement is influenced by HLA type went unresolved here. Junctions at VDJ sites from type 1 diabetes patients had fewer insertions and more deletions.

The chain combines TRBV5-1 with TRBJ2-1, with D perhaps matching TRBD1 (6 bases). This clonotype was sampled from a man younger than 35 in good health. Source material: stem cell memory CD4+ T cells from blood. The CDR3 coding sequence is TGCGCCAGCAGCTTCGACAGGGAGCAGTTCTTC. Encoded protein: CASSFDREQFF.